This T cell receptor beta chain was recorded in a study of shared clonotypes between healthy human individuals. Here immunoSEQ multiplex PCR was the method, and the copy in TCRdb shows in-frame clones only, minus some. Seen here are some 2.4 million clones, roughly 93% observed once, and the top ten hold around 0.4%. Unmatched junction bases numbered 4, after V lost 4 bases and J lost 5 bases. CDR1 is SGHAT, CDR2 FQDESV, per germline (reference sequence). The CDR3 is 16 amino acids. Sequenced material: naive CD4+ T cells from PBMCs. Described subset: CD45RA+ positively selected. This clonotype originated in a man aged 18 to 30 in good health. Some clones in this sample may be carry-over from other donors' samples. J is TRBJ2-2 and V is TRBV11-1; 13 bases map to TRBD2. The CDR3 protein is CASSSPGLAGTGELFF. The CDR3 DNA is TGTGCCAGCAGCTCTCCGGGACTAGCGGGAACCGGGGAGCTGTTTTTT.